These 7 T cell receptor beta chains originate from one sample sequenced in a study of shared clonotypes between healthy human individuals. Here immunoSEQ multiplex PCR was the method, and the copy in TCRdb shows in-frame clones only, minus some. The table shows about 1.5 million clones, with nearly 99% occurring only once. Sequencing used naive CD4+ T cells sorted from blood. Subset in this sample: CD45RA+ positively selected. The receptor set was obtained from a man younger than 45 in good health.

On this clone itself: The identical CDR3 is also encoded by other nucleotide sequences in the sample. The CDR3 DNA sequence: TGTGCCAGCAGCTTGACAGGTTCCTACGAGCAGTACTTC. It encodes CASSLTGSYEQYF. This chain links TRBV5-4 with TRBJ2-7; D may be TRBD1 (5 bases). The germline V gene has CDR1 SGHNT and CDR2 YYREEE (reference sequence). Trimming took off 1 base at V and 1 base at J, with 6 bases between the two ends. The CDR3 totals 13 residues.

The CDR3 here is CATSRDIGTGADIQYF. CDR3 nucleotides: TGTGCCACCAGCAGAGATATCGGGACAGGGGCGGACATTCAGTACTTC. The V and J genes are TRBV15 and TRBJ2-4; 10 bases fit TRBD1. Germline values: CDR1 LNHNV, CDR2 YYDKDF (reference sequence). CDR3 length equals 16 residues. J was trimmed by 8 bases and V by 0 bases; bases with no gene match: 7.

This chain links TRBV27 with TRBJ2-5; D may be TRBD1 (5 bases). The germline V gene has CDR1 MNHEY and CDR2 SMNVEV (reference sequence). The CDR3 length is 14 residues. The ends were cut back, 2 bases at V and 5 bases at J, with 12 bases in the middle. For the CDR3, the DNA is TGTGCCAGCAGTTTAGCAGGGTTCGGGGAGACCCAGTACTTC. Its protein product is CASSLAGFGETQYF.

This clone has a single count. CDR3 in amino acids: CASSLDSYGYTF. In DNA, the CDR3 is TGTGCCAGCAGCTTAGACAGTTATGGCTACACCTTC. The rearrangement links TRBV7-9 to TRBJ1-2; D not certain. The CDR3 sequence is 12 residues long. The germline CDR1 and CDR2 sequences are SEHNR and FQNEAQ (reference sequence). V was pared by 1 base and J by 5 bases, with 5 bases between.

This clone occurred once. The chain carries TRBV7-8 and TRBJ1-2; D possibly corresponds to TRBD1 (5 bases). Trimming took off 1 base at V and 4 bases at J, with 13 bases between the two ends. The germline CDR1 and CDR2 sequences are SGHVS and FQNEAQ. The CDR3 runs 15 residues. CDR3 amino acids: CASSLVAGMGYGYTF. The CDR3 DNA follows: TGTGCCAGCAGCTTAGTAGCAGGGATGGGCTATGGCTACACCTTC.

This sequence joins TRBV18 and TRBJ2-6, with D possibly called TRBD1 or TRBD2 (5 bases each). Germline CDR1 KGHSH, CDR2 LQKENI. The CDR3 is made up of 17 amino acids. V was trimmed by 6 bases and J by 4 bases, leaving 19 bases between them. The CDR3 sequence is CASSPGQLGAGANVLTF. The CDR3 DNA sequence: TGTGCCAGCTCCCCCGGGCAGCTCGGGGCAGGGGCCAACGTCCTGACTTTC. Based on the CDR3 plus reference TRBV18 and TRBJ2-6, the full variable domain is NAGVMQNPRHLVRRRGQEARLRCSPMKGHSHVYWYRQLPEEGLKFMVYLQKENIIDESGMPKERFSAEFPKEGPSILRIQQVVRGDSAAYFCASSPGQLGAGANVLTFGAGSRLTVL.

V usage is TRBV7-9 and J usage is TRBJ1-4; D is unresolved. This CDR3 comprises 12 residues. Looked up from germline, CDR1 is SEHNR and CDR2 is FQNEAQ (reference sequence). Trimming took 10 bases from V and 2 from J, leaving 8 bases between them. The CDR3 spells CATGRTNEKLFF. Written as DNA, the CDR3 is TGTGCCACCGGCCGGACTAATGAAAAACTGTTTTTT.